This T cell receptor (beta chain) was identified in a study of cytomegalovirus exposure and HLA in healthy donors (dated by TCRdb to 2016 to 2017). In the study overall: In an earlier analysis of under 750 of the donors, 276 Gb of sequence data and 95 million to 130 million unique TCR beta sequences from 180 million or so T cells were reported. Approximately 300 gigabases of sequencing data and tens of millions of unique TCR sequences made up an early release that covered approximately 650 HLA-typed donors. Of the roughly 400 genotyped donors, 65% to 90% were placed in the genetic ancestry cluster associated with self-reported Caucasian donors. The study aimed to test whether cataloging public T cell receptors could reveal signatures of past pathogen exposure. Using immunosequencing, the study profiled T cell repertoires from roughly 650 subjects and related those repertoires to cytomegalovirus serostatus. Along with the approximately 600-subject first cohort, a separate validation cohort of over a hundred different subjects was used. To predict cytomegalovirus infection status, the study combined high-throughput TCR immunosequencing, statistical association of individual TCRs with disease status, and machine learning. A later analysis re-analyzed previously published TCR beta repertoires from roughly 690 donors and added high-resolution HLA genotyping to study TCR occurrence patterns. Rather than using new phenotypic data, the later analysis identified candidate immune exposures from TCR beta sequences and from how often those sequences occurred across donors. An earlier analysis of 450 to 750 of the donors used high-throughput TCR beta sequencing to judge whether each TCR beta V gene segment behaved as functional or pseudogenic. Donor age, sex, ethnicity and CMV serostatus were compiled alongside the repertoire data. A later genetic analysis took genome-wide SNP genotypes for about 60% of the roughly 670 donors and used that subset as a discovery cohort. Every repertoire in the discovery cohort had been generated on one and the same sequencing platform. HLA typing included class I and class II loci at four-digit resolution. Typing coverage varied by locus: about 620-640 donors for A, B, C, DRB1 and DQB1; roughly 560 for DQA1; about 570 for DPA1; 450 to 480 for DPB1. Roughly 5 DR-DQ haplotypes were handled as single units for association and clustering, since linkage in the cohort was strong. Across about 380 genotyped donors of the cohort, an average of about 250,000 unique TCR beta nucleotide sequences per donor were sequenced, and roughly 20% of those sequences were non-productive. On the study overall, not on this receptor specifically: In both the original and validation cohorts, the classifier was reported to diagnose cytomegalovirus status with high specificity and sensitivity. Most TCR sequences were observed very rarely across donors, whereas some public TCRs were present in many individuals. At a false discovery rate of 0.05, a later analysis linked approximately 18,000 TCR beta sequences to specific HLA alleles. In an earlier analysis of fewer than 750 of the donors, most TCR beta V segments were observed in productive rearrangements about 90% or about 30% of the time, broadly matching IMGT annotations. In a later analysis, several top co-occurrence clusters were reported to appear linked to parvovirus B19, influenza, CMV and Epstein-Barr virus. According to a later analysis, TCR association rates differed among HLA loci, with DRB1 alleles showing the most associated TCRs and HLA-C alleles showing the fewest. According to a later analysis, most CMV-associated TCR beta chains appeared to be HLA-restricted, and the HLA associations seemed to be driven largely by CMV exposure. In a later analysis, HLA-associated TCR beta chains showed more clonal expansion and lower generation probabilities than non-associated chains that were equally common. Assigning TCR associations to individual alleles was difficult when HLA alleles, especially DR and DQ, strongly co-occurred. Roughly uniform sequencing depth across donors was assumed in presence/absence analyses, although this assumption may not hold. Because counts were too low, more than 15 rarely observed V segments, including chromosome 9 orphons, were left out of the earlier analysis of over 550 of the donors. Because the 87-base-pair reads could not distinguish some IMGT-functional V segments, including TRBV6-2 and TRBV6-3, those segments were excluded. In vitro tests confirmed that a few of the cytomegalovirus-associated TCR beta chains recognize cytomegalovirus antigens. It was suggested by the authors that the approach could potentially be generalized to other disease states and immunological phenotypes. A group of highly shared sequence variants was considered likely to be a technical artifact of the sequencing pipeline. In a later genetic analysis, a missense DCLRE1C variant was associated with V-gene and J-gene trimming of TCR beta chains, and the association was replicated in an independent cohort. In a later genetic analysis, fewer N-insertions in productive TCRs were reported among donors in an Asian-associated ancestry cluster than the roughly 700-donor mean. The cohort was sequenced for TCR beta chains only, and without alpha or paired-chain data the features that could be detected were limited. For the cohort, immune exposure information was limited to CMV serostatus. Because some donors lacked HLA typing at each locus, the association tests relied only on the typed subset. A further reported finding was that TCR beta sequences accurately predicted the HLA-A and HLA-B alleles for most subjects in the first cohort. In the study, roughly 160 TCR beta chains were listed as associated with cytomegalovirus. Linkage disequilibrium might explain the correlated functional status among segregating V segments, but an unknown experimental factor could not be ruled out.

In regard to this clone: Its target antigen remains unknown. The sample holds no much larger clone one base away, and base qualities are not on file.

In total, fewer than 750 healthy bone marrow donors made up the cohort. Cohort members were all nominally healthy when sampled, although unrecorded immune exposures were likely present. The donor tested CMV seronegative and was one of the 352 seronegative cohort members. A peripheral blood sample was collected from each donor, and TCR beta sequencing was performed on peripheral blood mononuclear cells. The Qiagen DNeasy Blood Extraction Kit was used to extract genomic DNA from the blood cell samples. V was cut back by 6 bases and J by 0 bases, leaving a gap of 9 bases between them. The germline V gene (reference sequence) supplies CDR1 LNHDA and CDR2 SQIVND. Counted from cysteine to phenylalanine, this CDR3 has 14 amino acids. The read is trimmed to its CDR3 DNA, 42 bases read in frame from base 1. The library was prepared using the immunoSEQ multiplex PCR assay. A mixture of 60 forward primers for TCR Vbeta segments and 13 reverse primers for TCR Jbeta segments was used in the multiplex PCR. A multiplex PCR assay on genomic DNA amplified the CDR3 region of rearranged TCR beta genes. The Illumina HiSeq System was used to sequence the amplified TCR beta libraries as 87-base-pair reads. As for the authors' bioinformatics: Across the 666 repertoires, a later analysis counted 75 million to 90 million unique TCR beta chains, 9 million to 14 million of which were shared by at least two donors. Raw reads were error-corrected and collapsed into unique sequences with a nearest-neighbor algorithm that merged closely related sequences to remove PCR and sequencing errors. To assign V, D and J gene segments, CDR3 sequences were aligned to IMGT reference sequences. For a sequence to be retained, at least a six-nucleotide match to both a V gene segment and a J gene segment was required. A rearrangement counted as productive if the CDR3 had no stop codons and remained in frame with V and J, and every other rearrangement counted as non-productive. Following IMGT convention, CDR3 was defined as the stretch from the second conserved V-encoded cysteine up to the conserved J-encoded phenylalanine. The earlier analysis of a few hundred of the donors excluded any sequence lacking an unambiguous match to a single V gene segment. In an earlier analysis of around 600 of the donors, V segments were called functional above 56.7% productive rearrangements and were called segregating when the between-donor standard deviation exceeded 5%. To diagnose cytomegalovirus status from the catalog of TCR beta chain sequences, a statistical classification framework was built. In a later analysis, V and J genes were assigned by comparing TCR nucleotide sequences against IMGT/GENE-DB human TR gene sequences. A later analysis assigned CDR3 sequences and most-parsimonious VDJ recombination scenarios with the TCRdist pipeline. In a later analysis, each TCR beta chain was defined by its CDR3 amino acid sequence together with its V-gene family, and reads lacking a unique V-gene family were excluded. A later analysis removed nearly 600 highly shared, low-generation-probability nucleotide sequences to deal with suspected cross-contamination and a sequencing artifact. In a later analysis, a clonal expansion index was calculated for each public chain from normalized within-repertoire ranks of inferred template counts. In a later analysis, generation probabilities were computed with a VDJ recombination model fitted to out-of-frame rearrangements, and the resulting probabilities were checked against IGoR. In a later analysis, TCR-TCR, TCR-HLA and TCR-CMV co-occurrence was scored with hypergeometric tests, and a repertoire-size bias correction was applied to TCR pairs. In a later analysis, false discovery rates were estimated by permuting HLA or CMV assignments 20 times. A later analysis grouped co-occurring TCRs with DBSCAN, adding TCRdist sequence similarity when clustering within HLA-allele-positive subsets. Co-occurrence clustering excluded repertoires with fewer than 30,000 or more than 120,000 public chains, plus five with anomalous nucleotide sharing. In its TCRdb copy, this immuneACCESS table keeps in-frame sequences only and misses some clones. Where compared with another copy, unresolved V genes explain less than half of these, and the others have no known cause. The V and J calls and clone size come from that table; D and trimming were worked out from the DNA. The sample table lists 160,000 or so clones, around 77% of them with a count of one. Jointly, the top ten make up under 2.5% of the sample.

The rearranged segments are TRBV19 and TRBJ1-3, with TRBD1 as a weak D call on 6 bases. The TCR originated in a man aged 60-69 years in good health and CMV-seronegative. Sample: PBMCs. The bases read TGTGCCAGTAGGACAGGAGTCTCTGGAAACACCATATATTTT. Translation gives CASRTGVSGNTIYF.